One and the same sample provided the 4 T cell receptor beta chains below, sequenced in a study of blood T cell repertoires in COVID-19. The protocol was immunoSEQ multiplex PCR, while the TCRdb copy is restricted to in-frame clones and leaves out a portion. The data show some 290,000 clones, roughly 86% seen once. The sample was PBMCs or T cells enriched from blood (not recorded which). These TCRs come from a woman in her 30s who had recovered from COVID-19.

The chain is built from TRBV29-1 and TRBJ1-6; the match to TRBD1 covers 8 bases. The V and J ends lost 6 bases and 7 bases, in that order; junction bases with no gene match: 5. The V gene's germline CDR1 is SQVTM and CDR2 ANQGSEA. The CDR3 consists of 13 residues. The DNA for the CDR3 is TGCAGCGTCGTGACAGGGGCGAATTCACCCCTCCACTTT. It specifies CSVVTGANSPLHF.

V gene TRBV4-2 combines with J gene TRBJ1-2; D is unclear. The CDR3 has 16 amino acids. In germline, CDR1 is LGHNA, CDR2 YNFKEQ. V dropped 3 bases and J dropped 3 bases, with 17 bases sitting between them. The CDR3 DNA sequence: TGTGCCAGCAGCCACCATCGAGAGGAGTACTACTATGGCTACACCTTC. This translates into CASSHHREEYYYGYTF.

V gene TRBV28 combines with J gene TRBJ1-1; no clear D. The V end was cut by 3 bases, the J end by 1 base, with 9 bases between. CDR1 is MDHEN and CDR2 is SYDVKM in the germline V gene. The CDR3 contains 14 residues. DNA of the CDR3: TGTGCCAGCAGTTTGCCCGGGTGGAACACTGAAGCTTTCTTT. This encodes CASSLPGWNTEAFF. Full variable domain (outside the CDR3, taken from reference TRBV28 and TRBJ1-1): DVKVTQSSRYLVKRTGEKVFLECVQDMDHENMFWYRQDPGLGLRLIYFSYDVKMKEKGDIPEGYSVSREKKERFSLILESASTNQTSMYLCASSLPGWNTEAFFGQGTRLTVV.

This clone was seen at least ten times. CDR3 DNA: TGTGCCAGCAGTAGGGGGACAGGGGGCAATTCACCCCTCCACTTT. This codes for CASSRGTGGNSPLHF. The V gene is TRBV6-5, the J gene TRBJ1-6, with 12 bases matching TRBD1. This CDR3 has 15 residues. CDR1 is MNHEY and CDR2 is SVGAGI in the germline V gene. The V and J ends lost 5 bases and 7 bases, in that order; junction bases with no gene match: 3.